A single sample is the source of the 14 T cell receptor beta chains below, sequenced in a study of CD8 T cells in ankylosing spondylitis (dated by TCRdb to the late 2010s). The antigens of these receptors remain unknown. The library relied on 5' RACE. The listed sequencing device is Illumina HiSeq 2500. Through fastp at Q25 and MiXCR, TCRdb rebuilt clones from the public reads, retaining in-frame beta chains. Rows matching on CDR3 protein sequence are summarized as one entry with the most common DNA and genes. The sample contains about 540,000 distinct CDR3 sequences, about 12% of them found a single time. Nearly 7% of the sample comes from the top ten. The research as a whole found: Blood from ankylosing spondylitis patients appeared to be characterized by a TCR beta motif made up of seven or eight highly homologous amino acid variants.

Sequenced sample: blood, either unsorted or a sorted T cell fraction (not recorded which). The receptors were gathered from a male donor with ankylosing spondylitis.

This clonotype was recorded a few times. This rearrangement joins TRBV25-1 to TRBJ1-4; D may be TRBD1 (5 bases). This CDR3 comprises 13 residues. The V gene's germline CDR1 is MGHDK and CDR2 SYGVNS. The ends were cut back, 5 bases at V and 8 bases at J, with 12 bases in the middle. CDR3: CASSWAGREKLFF. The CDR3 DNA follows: TGTGCCAGCAGTTGGGCAGGGAGGGAAAAACTGTTTTTT.

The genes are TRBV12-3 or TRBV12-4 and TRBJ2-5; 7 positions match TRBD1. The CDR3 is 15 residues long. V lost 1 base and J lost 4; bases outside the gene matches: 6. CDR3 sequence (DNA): TGTGCCAGCAGTTTAGGTCCAGGGGGAAGAGAGACCCAGTACTTC. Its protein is CASSLGPGGRETQYF.

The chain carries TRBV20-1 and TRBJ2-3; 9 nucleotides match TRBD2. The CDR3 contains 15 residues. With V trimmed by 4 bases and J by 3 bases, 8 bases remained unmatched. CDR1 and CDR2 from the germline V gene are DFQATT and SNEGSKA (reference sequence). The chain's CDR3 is CSANSAGGMTDTQYF. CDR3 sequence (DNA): TGCAGTGCTAACTCAGCGGGAGGAATGACAGATACGCAGTATTTT.

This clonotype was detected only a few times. The CDR3 is CASSQWEHEQYF. The CDR3 nucleotides read TGTGCCAGCAGCCAATGGGAACACGAGCAGTACTTC. The chain couples TRBV3-1 to TRBJ2-7; D not resolved. Germline CDR1 LGHDT, CDR2 YNNKEL (reference sequence). The V gene lost 2 bases and the J gene lost 5 bases, with 7 bases spanning the gap. The CDR3 has 12 residues.

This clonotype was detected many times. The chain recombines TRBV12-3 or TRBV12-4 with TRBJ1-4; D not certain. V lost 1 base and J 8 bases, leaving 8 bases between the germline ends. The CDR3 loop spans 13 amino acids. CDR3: CASSLGMNEKLFF. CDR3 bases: TGTGCCAGCAGTTTAGGCATGAACGAAAAACTGTTTTTT.

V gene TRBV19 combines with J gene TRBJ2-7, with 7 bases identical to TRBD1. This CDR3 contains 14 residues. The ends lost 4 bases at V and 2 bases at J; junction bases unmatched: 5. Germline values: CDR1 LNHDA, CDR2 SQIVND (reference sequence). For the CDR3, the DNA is TGTGCCAGTAGTAGGACAGGCGGCACCTACGAGCAGTACTTC. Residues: CASSRTGGTYEQYF. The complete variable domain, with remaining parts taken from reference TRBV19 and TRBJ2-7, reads DGGITQSPKYLFRKEGQNVTLSCEQNLNHDAMYWYRQDPGQGLRLIYYSQIVNDFQKGDIAEGYSVSREKKESFPLTVTSAQKNPTAFYLCASSRTGGTYEQYFGPGTRLTVT.

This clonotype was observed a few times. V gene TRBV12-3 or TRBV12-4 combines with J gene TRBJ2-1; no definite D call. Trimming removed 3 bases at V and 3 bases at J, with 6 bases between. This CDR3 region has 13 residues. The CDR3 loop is CASSFLVYNEQFF. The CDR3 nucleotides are TGTGCCAGCAGTTTTCTGGTCTACAATGAGCAGTTCTTC.

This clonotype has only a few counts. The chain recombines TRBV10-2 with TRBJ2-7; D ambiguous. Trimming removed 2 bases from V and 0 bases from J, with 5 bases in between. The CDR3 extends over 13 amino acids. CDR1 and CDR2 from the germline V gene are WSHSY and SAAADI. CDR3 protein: CASSENFSYEQYF. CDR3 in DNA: TGCGCCAGCAGTGAGAACTTCTCCTACGAGCAGTACTTC.

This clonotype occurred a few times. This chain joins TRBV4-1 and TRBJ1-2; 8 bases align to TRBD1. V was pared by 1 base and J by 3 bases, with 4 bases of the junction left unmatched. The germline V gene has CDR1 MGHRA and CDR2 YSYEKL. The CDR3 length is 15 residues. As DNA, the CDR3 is TGCGCCAGCAGCCAAGGTGCGGGACAGGACTATGGCTACACCTTC. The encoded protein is CASSQGAGQDYGYTF.

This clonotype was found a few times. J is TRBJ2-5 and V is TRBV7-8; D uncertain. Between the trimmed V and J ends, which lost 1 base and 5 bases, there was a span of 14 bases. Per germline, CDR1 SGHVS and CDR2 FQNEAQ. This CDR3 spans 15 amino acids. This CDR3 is CASSLGSHSRETQYF. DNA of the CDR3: TGTGCCAGCAGCTTAGGGTCGCACTCGCGGGAGACCCAGTACTTC.

CDR3: CASSSNRGATDTQYF. CDR3 nucleotides: TGTGCCAGCAGCTCCAACAGGGGGGCCACAGATACGCAGTATTTT. The rearrangement uses TRBV12-3 or TRBV12-4 and TRBJ2-3; 8 bases map to TRBD1. V trimming: 6 bases; J trimming: 2 bases; junction bases outside the gene matches: 7. CDR3 length equals 15 residues.

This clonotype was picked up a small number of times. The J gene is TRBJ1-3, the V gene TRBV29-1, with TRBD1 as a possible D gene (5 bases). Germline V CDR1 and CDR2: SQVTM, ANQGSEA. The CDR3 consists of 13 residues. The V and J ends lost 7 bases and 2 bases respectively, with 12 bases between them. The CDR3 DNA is TGCAGCGCTTACCAGGGCCCTGGAAACACCATATATTTT. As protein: CSAYQGPGNTIYF.

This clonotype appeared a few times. Written as DNA, the CDR3 is TGTGCCAGCTCACCCCGGACTAGCGGAACTCCCTATGGGGATGAGCAGTTCTTC. This encodes CASSPRTSGTPYGDEQFF. V is TRBV18 and J is TRBJ2-1, with 10 positions matching TRBD2. The ends lost 3 bases at V and 8 bases at J; junction bases unmatched: 16. This CDR3 contains 18 residues. The germline V gene has CDR1 KGHSH and CDR2 LQKENI.

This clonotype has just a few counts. The CDR3 sequence is CASSPWTSGRRNEQFF. The CDR3 DNA sequence: TGTGCCAGCAGCCCCTGGACTAGCGGGAGGAGGAATGAGCAGTTCTTC. The chain joins TRBV14 to TRBJ2-1; 14 bases match TRBD2. This CDR3 spans 16 amino acids. J was trimmed by 7 bases and V by 4 bases; bases with no gene match: 6. Looked up from germline, CDR1 is SGHDN and CDR2 is FVKESK.